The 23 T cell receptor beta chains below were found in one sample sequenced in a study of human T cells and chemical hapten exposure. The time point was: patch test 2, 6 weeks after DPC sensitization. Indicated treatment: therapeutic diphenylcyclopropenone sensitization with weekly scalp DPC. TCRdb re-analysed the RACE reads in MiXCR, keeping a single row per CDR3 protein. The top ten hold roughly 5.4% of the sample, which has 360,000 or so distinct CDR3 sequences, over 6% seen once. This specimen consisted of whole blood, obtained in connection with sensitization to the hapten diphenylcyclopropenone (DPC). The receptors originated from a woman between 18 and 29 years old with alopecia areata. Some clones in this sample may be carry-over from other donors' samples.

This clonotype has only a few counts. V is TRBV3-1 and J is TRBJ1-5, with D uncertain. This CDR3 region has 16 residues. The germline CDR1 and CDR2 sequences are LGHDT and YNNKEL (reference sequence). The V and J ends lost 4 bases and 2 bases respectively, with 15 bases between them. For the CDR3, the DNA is TGTGCCAGCAGCCGTAGCGAGGGAACACGCAATCAGCCCCAGCATTTT. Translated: CASSRSEGTRNQPQHF.

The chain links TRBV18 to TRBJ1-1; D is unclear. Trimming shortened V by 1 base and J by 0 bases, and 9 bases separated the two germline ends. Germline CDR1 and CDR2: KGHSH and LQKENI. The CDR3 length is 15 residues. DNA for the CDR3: TGTGCCAGCTCACCACAGGCGATCATGAACACTGAAGCTTTCTTT. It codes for CASSPQAIMNTEAFF. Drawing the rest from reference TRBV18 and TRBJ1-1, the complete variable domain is NAGVMQNPRHLVRRRGQEARLRCSPMKGHSHVYWYRQLPEEGLKFMVYLQKENIIDESGMPKERFSAEFPKEGPSILRIQQVVRGDSAAYFCASSPQAIMNTEAFFGQGTRLTVV.

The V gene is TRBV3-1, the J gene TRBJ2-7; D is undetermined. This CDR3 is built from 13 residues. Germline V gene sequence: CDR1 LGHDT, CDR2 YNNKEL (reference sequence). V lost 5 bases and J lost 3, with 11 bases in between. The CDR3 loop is CASSLSQDYEQYF. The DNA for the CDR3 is TGTGCCAGCAGCTTGTCCCAGGACTACGAGCAGTACTTC.

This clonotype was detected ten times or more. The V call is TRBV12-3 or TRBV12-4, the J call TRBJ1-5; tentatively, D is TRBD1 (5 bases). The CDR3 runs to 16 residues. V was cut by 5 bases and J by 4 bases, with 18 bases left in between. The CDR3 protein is CASSPRAGRTNQPQHF. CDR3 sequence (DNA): TGTGCCAGCAGTCCCCGGGCAGGCCGGACAAATCAGCCCCAGCATTTT.

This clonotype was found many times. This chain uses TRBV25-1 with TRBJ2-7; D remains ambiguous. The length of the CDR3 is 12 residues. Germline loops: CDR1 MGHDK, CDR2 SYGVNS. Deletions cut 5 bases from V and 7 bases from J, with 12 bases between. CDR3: CASSLVSGEQYF. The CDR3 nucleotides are TGTGCCAGCAGTCTCGTTTCGGGTGAGCAGTACTTC.

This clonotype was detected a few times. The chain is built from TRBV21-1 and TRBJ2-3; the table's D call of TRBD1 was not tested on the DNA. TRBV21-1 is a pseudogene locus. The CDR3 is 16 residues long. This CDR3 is CASSKGGAIGADTQYF. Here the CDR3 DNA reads TGTGCCAGCAGCAAAGGAGGGGCGATAGGAGCAGATACGCAGTATTTT.

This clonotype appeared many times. CDR3 sequence: CSARDFRGTLSPLHF. The CDR3 nucleotides read TGCAGTGCTAGAGATTTTCGGGGAACCCTTTCACCCCTCCACTTT. The rearrangement uses TRBV20-1 and TRBJ1-6; D remains ambiguous. The CDR3 contains 15 residues. V lost 0 bases, J lost 9 bases, and 15 bases lay in between. Germline values: CDR1 DFQATT, CDR2 SNEGSKA (reference sequence).

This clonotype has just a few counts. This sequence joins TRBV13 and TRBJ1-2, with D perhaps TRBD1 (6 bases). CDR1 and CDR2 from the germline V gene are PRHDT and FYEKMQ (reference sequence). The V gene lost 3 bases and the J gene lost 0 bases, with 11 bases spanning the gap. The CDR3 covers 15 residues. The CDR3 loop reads CASSFRDTANYGYTF. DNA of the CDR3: TGTGCCAGCAGCTTCCGGGACACTGCTAACTATGGCTACACCTTC. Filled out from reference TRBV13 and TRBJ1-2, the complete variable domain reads AAGVIQSPRHLIKEKRETATLKCYPIPRHDTVYWYQQGPGQDPQFLISFYEKMQSDKGSIPDRFSAQQFSDYHSELNMSSLELGDSALYFCASSFRDTANYGYTFGSGTRLTVV.

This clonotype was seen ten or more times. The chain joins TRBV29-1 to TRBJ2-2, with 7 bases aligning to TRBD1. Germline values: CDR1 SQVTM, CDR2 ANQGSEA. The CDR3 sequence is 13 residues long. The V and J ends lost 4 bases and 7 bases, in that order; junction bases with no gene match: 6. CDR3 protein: CSVGGGVSGELFF. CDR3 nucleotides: TGCAGCGTTGGAGGGGGCGTCAGCGGGGAGCTGTTTTTT.

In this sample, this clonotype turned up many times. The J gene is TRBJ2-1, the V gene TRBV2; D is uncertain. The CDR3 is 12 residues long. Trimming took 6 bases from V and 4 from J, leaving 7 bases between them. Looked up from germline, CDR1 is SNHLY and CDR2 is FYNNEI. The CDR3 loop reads CASRRSYNEQFF. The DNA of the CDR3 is TGTGCCAGCAGAAGATCATACAATGAGCAGTTCTTC.

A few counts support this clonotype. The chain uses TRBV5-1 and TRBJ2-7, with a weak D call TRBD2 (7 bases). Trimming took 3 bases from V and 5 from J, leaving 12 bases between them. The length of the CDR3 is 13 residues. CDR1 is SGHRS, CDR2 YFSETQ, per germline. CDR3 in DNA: TGCGCCAGCAGCTGGGAGGGGGGAGACGAGCAGTACTTC. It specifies CASSWEGGDEQYF.

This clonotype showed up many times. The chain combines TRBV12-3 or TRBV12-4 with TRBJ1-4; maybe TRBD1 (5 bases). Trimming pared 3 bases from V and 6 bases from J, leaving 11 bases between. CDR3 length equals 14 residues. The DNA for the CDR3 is TGTGCCAGCAGTTTGTCGCAGGGTTATGAAAAACTGTTTTTT. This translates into CASSLSQGYEKLFF.

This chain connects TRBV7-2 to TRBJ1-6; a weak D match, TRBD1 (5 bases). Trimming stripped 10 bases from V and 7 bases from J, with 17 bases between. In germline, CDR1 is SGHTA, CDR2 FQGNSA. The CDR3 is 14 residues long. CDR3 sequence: CAISNSTANSPLHF. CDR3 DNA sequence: TGTGCCATCTCAAATTCGACAGCGAATTCACCCCTCCACTTT.

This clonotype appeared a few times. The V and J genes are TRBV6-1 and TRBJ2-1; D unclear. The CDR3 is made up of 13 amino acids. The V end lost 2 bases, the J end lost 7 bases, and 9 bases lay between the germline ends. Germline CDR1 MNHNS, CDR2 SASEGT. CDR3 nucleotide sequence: TGTGCCAGCAGTGAATGGGTTAAGAATGAGCAGTTCTTC. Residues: CASSEWVKNEQFF.

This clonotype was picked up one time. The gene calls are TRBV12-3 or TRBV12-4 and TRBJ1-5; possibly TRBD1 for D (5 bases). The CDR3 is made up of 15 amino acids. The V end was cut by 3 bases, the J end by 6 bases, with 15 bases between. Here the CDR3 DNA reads TGTGCCAGCAGTTTGTTCTTCGCCGGGGCTCAGCCCCAGCATTTT. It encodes CASSLFFAGAQPQHF.

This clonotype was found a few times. CDR3 sequence reads: CASSWENNYGYTF. The CDR3 DNA reads TGTGCCAGCAGTTGGGAGAACAACTATGGCTACACCTTC. The chain couples TRBV12-3 or TRBV12-4 to TRBJ1-2; D ambiguous. The CDR3 is made up of 13 amino acids. V lost 4 bases, J lost 2 bases, and 8 bases lay in between.

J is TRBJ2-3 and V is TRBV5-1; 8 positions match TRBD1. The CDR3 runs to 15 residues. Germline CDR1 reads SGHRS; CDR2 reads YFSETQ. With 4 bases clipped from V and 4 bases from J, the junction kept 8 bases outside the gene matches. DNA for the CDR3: TGCGCCAGCAGCCCGAGGACAGGGTCCCCAGATACGCAGTATTTT. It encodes CASSPRTGSPDTQYF. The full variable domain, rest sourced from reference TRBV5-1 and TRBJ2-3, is KAGVTQTPRYLIKTRGQQVTLSCSPISGHRSVSWYQQTPGQGLQFLFEYFSETQRNKGNFPGRFSGRQFSNSRSEMNVSTLELGDSALYLCASSPRTGSPDTQYFGPGTRLTVL.

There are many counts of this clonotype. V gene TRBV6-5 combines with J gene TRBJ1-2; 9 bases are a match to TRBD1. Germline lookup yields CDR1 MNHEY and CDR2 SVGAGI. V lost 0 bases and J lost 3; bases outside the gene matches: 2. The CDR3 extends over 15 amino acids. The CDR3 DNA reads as TGTGCCAGCAGTTACTCAGGACAGGGGTACTATGGCTACACCTTC. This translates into CASSYSGQGYYGYTF.

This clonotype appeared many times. For the CDR3, the DNA is TGTGCCAGCAGTGAAGCTAGCGGGGGCCCAGATACGCAGTATTTT. Its protein product is CASSEASGGPDTQYF. The chain combines TRBV2 with TRBJ2-3; 9 bases align to TRBD2. Germline V gene data show CDR1 as SNHLY and CDR2 as FYNNEI. The CDR3 has 15 residues. The J segment lost 4 bases and the V segment lost 0 bases, leaving 2 bases of the junction unmatched. The variable domain in full, completed from reference TRBV2 and TRBJ2-3, reads EPEVTQTPSHQVTQMGQEVILRCVPISNHLYFYWYRQILGQKVEFLVSFYNNEISEKSEIFDDQFSVERPDGSNFTLKIRSTKLEDSAMYFCASSEASGGPDTQYFGPGTRLTVL.

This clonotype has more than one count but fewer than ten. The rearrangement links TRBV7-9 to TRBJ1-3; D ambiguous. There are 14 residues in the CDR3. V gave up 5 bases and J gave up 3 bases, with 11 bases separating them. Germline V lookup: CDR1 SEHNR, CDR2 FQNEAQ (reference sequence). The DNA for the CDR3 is TGTGCCAGCAGCCCGAGCCCGGGTGGAAACACCATATATTTT. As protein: CASSPSPGGNTIYF.

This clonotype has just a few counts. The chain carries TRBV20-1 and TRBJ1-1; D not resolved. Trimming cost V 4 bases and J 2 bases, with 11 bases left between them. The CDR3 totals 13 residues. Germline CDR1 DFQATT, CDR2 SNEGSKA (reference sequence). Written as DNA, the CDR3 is TGCAGTGCTAACAAGGAAATCAACACTGAAGCTTTCTTT. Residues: CSANKEINTEAFF.

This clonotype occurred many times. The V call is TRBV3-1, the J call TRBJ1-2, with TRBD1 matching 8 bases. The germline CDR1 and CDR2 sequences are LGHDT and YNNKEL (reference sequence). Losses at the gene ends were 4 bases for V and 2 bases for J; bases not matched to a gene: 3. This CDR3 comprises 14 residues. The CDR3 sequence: CASSPWDRNYGYTF. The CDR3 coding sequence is TGTGCCAGCAGCCCATGGGACAGGAACTATGGCTACACCTTC.

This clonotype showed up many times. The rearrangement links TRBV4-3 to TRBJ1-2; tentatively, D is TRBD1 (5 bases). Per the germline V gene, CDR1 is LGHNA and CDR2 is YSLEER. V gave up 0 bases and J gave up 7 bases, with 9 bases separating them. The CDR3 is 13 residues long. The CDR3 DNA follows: TGCGCCAGCAGCCAAGAGAAGCAGGGTGGCTACACCTTC. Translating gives CASSQEKQGGYTF.